This passage covers 7 T cell receptor beta chains from one sample sequenced in a study of CD8 T cells in ankylosing spondylitis. TCRdb re-called the 5' RACE reads with MiXCR, one entry per CDR3 protein. The sample lists fewer than 250,000 distinct CDR3 sequences, more than 9% occurring once. The specimen sequenced was blood, either unsorted or a sorted T cell fraction (not recorded which). The receptors shown here come from a male donor with ankylosing spondylitis or in good health (not recorded which).

This clonotype was counted ten times or more. The rearrangement uses TRBV28 and TRBJ1-4, with TRBD1 matching 9 bases. V shed 3 bases and J 3 bases; nucleotides not matched to a gene: 5. The CDR3 is 16 residues long. Germline assignment: CDR1 MDHEN and CDR2 SYDVKM. The CDR3 nucleotides are TGTGCCAGCAGTTTTTTAACAGGGGGCCCTAATGAAAAACTGTTTTTT. This encodes CASSFLTGGPNEKLFF.

This clonotype was observed at least ten times. The V call is TRBV12-3 or TRBV12-4, the J call TRBJ2-7, with D perhaps TRBD1 (6 bases). With 5 bases removed from V and 2 bases from J, the gap between germline ends came to 13 bases. The CDR3 has 14 amino acids. The CDR3 DNA reads TGTGCCAGCAGTCTCACAGGGCGGCCCTACGAGCAGTACTTC. Residues: CASSLTGRPYEQYF.

For the CDR3, the DNA is TGTGCCACCAGTGACCCCGGACTAGCGGGCCTGGGTGAGACCCAGTACTTC. Amino acid sequence: CATSDPGLAGLGETQYF. The chain carries TRBV24-1 and TRBJ2-5; 11 bases line up with TRBD2. The CDR3 runs 17 residues. J was trimmed by 5 bases and V by 4 bases; bases with no gene match: 11. The germline CDR1 and CDR2 sequences are KGHDR and SFDVKD.

In its sample, this clonotype was seen a few times. CDR3: CASSAGVRGESGANVLTF. Here the CDR3 DNA reads TGTGCCAGCAGTGCAGGGGTTAGGGGGGAGTCTGGGGCCAACGTCCTGACTTTC. The rearrangement joins TRBV12-3 or TRBV12-4 to TRBJ2-6; either TRBD1 or TRBD2 may fit D (6 bases each). V was pared by 5 bases and J by 1 base, with 18 bases between. There are 18 residues in the CDR3.

This clonotype was observed many times. V usage is TRBV5-1 and J usage is TRBJ1-2, with 9 bases aligning to TRBD1. Germline-derived CDR1 and CDR2 are SGHRS and YFSETQ. V was clipped by 4 bases and J by 2 bases; unmatched bases: 6. The CDR3 sequence is 15 residues long. The CDR3 loop is CASSLSGTGNYGYTF. CDR3 DNA sequence: TGCGCCAGCAGCCTTTCCGGGACAGGGAACTATGGCTACACCTTC.

As to this clonotype: This could be a read error, since a much larger clone is one nucleotide away. This sequence joins TRBV20-1 and TRBJ1-4, with unresolved D. V was clipped by 3 bases and J by 4 bases, with 9 bases between them. Germline V CDR1 and CDR2: DFQATT, SNEGSKA (reference sequence). The CDR3 runs to 13 residues. CDR3: CSASFRFNEKLFF. CDR3 DNA: TGCAGTGCTAGTTTCAGATTTAATGAAAAACTGTTTTTT.

This clonotype was seen many times. The CDR3 spells CASSLQSGFHEQYF. CDR3 in DNA: TGTGCCAGCAGCTTACAATCGGGGTTTCACGAGCAGTACTTC. The chain is built from TRBV7-6 and TRBJ2-7; a weak D match, TRBD2 (5 bases). V was shortened by 2 bases and J by 5 bases, with 13 bases between the two germline ends. Looked up from germline, CDR1 is SGHVS and CDR2 is FNYEAQ. The CDR3 has 14 residues.